A selection of T cell receptor beta chains follows, all from one sample in a study of T cell responses to AZD1222 COVID-19 vaccine. Data came from immunoSEQ multiplex PCR; TCRdb stores just in-frame clones and leaves some out. The data show about 140,000 clones, roughly 93% seen once. The specimen comprised peripheral blood, sampled after recovery from COVID-19. These receptors were obtained from an adult who had recovered from COVID-19. Each CDR3 is given with its conserved first and last residue. Some rows mark clone size as missing; the rest say once, few, many or name a class of expanded clone.

CDR3	V	J	size
CASSQRVETQYF	TRBV6-2/TRBV6-3	TRBJ2-5	-
CAIRQGDSVRQYF	TRBV10-3	TRBJ2-7	once
CASSLWRARDHGGYGYTF	TRBV28	TRBJ1-2	-
CASSWGRDSEAFF	TRBV5-5	TRBJ1-1	-
CASSIAGAQPQHF	TRBV19	TRBJ1-5	-
CATLNQGGYTF	TRBV25-1	TRBJ1-2	-
CASSIDRKGPYEQYF	TRBV19	TRBJ2-7	-
CASLSHIRPEAFF	TRBV6-6	TRBJ1-1	-
CASRTGLDQPQHF	TRBV6-5	TRBJ1-5	-
CASRGDSPVEAFF	TRBV2	TRBJ1-1	-
CASSYTAQGRNEQYF	TRBV6-6	TRBJ2-7	-
CASSLINEQYF	TRBV5-1	TRBJ2-7	-
CASNLRTGSTDTQYF	TRBV28	TRBJ2-3	-
CASSQQQGGSTDTQYF	TRBV3-1/TRBV3-2	TRBJ2-3	-